This T cell receptor beta chain was captured by sequencing in a study of response to subunit inactivated influenza vaccine. TCRdb reprocessed the RT-PCR reads via MiXCR and lists one record per CDR3 protein. The sample has approximately 300,000 distinct CDR3 sequences; about 20% are singletons. The receptor was isolated from a man aged 50-75 years who received an inactivated influenza vaccine. The sequencing here drew on PBMCs from blood, taken about 20 months after vaccination.

CDR3 nucleotides: TGCAGTGCTAGAGATGGGGGCCGGTCGAACACTGAAGCTTTCTTT. It translates to CSARDGGRSNTEAFF. The chain links TRBV20-1 to TRBJ1-1, with D tentatively TRBD1 (6 bases). V was clipped by 0 bases and J by 1 base, with 12 bases between them. From germline, CDR1 is DFQATT and CDR2 SNEGSKA (reference sequence). The CDR3 consists of 15 residues.